This T cell receptor beta chain was recorded in a study of control samples from healthy donors and cancer patients. Germline V gene data show CDR1 as SGHRS and CDR2 as YFSETQ. Trimming took 6 bases from V and 4 from J; bases not matched to a gene: 8. The CDR3 is 14 amino acids. Repertoires were generated with immunoSEQ multiplex PCR, while TCRdb's copy carries only in-frame clones and drops some. The data contain roughly 180,000 clones, over 85% of them singletons. Sequenced material: blood. This clonotype was obtained from a woman in her sixties or seventies in good health. The J gene is TRBJ1-1, the V gene TRBV5-1; TRBD1 matches 8 bases. The CDR3 reads CASTQTGASTEAFF. DNA of the CDR3: TGCGCCAGCACTCAGACAGGGGCTAGCACTGAAGCTTTCTTT.